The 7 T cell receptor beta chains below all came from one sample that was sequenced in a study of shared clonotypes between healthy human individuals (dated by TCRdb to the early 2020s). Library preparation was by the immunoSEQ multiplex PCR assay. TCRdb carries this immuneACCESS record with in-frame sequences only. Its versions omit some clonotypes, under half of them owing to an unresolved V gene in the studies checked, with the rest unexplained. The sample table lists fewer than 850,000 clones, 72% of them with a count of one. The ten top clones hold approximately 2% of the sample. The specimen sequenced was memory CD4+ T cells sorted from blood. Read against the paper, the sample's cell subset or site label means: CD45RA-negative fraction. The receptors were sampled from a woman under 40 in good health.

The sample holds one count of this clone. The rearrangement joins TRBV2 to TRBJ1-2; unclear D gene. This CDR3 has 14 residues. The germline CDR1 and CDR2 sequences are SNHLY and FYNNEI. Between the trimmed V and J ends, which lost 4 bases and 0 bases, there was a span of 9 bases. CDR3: CASSGPPSNYGYTF. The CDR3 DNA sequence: TGTGCCAGCAGTGGACCGCCCTCTAACTATGGCTACACCTTC.

CDR3 amino acids: CASSFGLAGGPNTGELFF. For the CDR3, the DNA is TGTGCCAGCAGTTTCGGACTAGCGGGAGGGCCGAACACCGGGGAGCTGTTTTTT. The chain is built from TRBV28 and TRBJ2-2; 15 bases line up with TRBD2. Trimming removed 3 bases from V and 0 bases from J; junction bases left unmatched: 2. Germline-derived CDR1 and CDR2 are MDHEN and SYDVKM. CDR3 length equals 18 residues.

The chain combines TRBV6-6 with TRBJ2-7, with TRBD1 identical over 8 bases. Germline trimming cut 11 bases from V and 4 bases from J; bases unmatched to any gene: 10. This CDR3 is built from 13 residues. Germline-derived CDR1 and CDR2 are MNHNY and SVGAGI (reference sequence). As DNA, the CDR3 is TGTGCCGCGGCCGAGACAGGGGTGTACGAGCAGTACTTC. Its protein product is CAAAETGVYEQYF.

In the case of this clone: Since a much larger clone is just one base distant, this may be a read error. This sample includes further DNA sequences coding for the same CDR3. Here the CDR3 reads CASSPTGDYGYTF. Written as DNA, the CDR3 is TGTGCCAGCAGTCCTACAGGGGACTATGGCTACACCTTC. The chain uses TRBV6-5 and TRBJ1-2; TRBD1 agrees at 7 bases. Trimming took 5 bases from V and 3 from J; bases not matched to a gene: 3. Germline values: CDR1 MNHEY, CDR2 SVGAGI. CDR3 size: 13 residues.

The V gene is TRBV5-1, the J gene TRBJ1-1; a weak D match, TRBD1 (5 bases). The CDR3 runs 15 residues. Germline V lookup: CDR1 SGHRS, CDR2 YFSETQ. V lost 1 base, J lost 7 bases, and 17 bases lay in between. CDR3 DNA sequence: TGCGCCAGCAGCTTGACCCCGGCAGGGATGGGTGAAGCTTTCTTT. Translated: CASSLTPAGMGEAFF.

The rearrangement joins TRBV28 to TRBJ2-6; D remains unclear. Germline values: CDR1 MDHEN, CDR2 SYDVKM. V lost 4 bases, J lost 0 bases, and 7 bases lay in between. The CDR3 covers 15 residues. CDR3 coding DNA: TGTGCCAGCAGTTCTCACCGCTCTGGGGCCAACGTCCTGACTTTC. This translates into CASSSHRSGANVLTF.

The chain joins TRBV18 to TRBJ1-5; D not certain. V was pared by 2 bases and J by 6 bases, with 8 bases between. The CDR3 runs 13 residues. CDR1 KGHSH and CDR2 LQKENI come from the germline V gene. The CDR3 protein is CASSPDSGQPQHF. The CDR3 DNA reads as TGTGCCAGCTCACCAGATTCCGGTCAGCCCCAGCATTTT. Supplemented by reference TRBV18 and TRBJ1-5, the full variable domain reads NAGVMQNPRHLVRRRGQEARLRCSPMKGHSHVYWYRQLPEEGLKFMVYLQKENIIDESGMPKERFSAEFPKEGPSILRIQQVVRGDSAAYFCASSPDSGQPQHFGDGTRLSIL.